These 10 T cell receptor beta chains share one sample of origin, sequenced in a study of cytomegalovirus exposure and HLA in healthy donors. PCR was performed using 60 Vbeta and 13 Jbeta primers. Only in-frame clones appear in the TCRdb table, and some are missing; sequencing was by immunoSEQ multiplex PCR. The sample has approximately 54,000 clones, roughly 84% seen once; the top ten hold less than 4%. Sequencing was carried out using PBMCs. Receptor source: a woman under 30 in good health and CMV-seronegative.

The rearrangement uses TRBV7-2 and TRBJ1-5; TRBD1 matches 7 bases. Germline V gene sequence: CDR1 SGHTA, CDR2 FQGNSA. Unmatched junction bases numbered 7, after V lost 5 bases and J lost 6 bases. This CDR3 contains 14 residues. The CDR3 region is CASSPRQGGQPQHF. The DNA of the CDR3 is TGTGCCAGCAGCCCGCGACAGGGAGGTCAGCCCCAGCATTTT.

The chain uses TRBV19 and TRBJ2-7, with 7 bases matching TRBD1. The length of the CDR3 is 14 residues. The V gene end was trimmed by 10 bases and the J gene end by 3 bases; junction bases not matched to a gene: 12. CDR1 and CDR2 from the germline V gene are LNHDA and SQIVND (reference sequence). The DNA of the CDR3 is TGTGCCACCGAAGCCCCCACAGGGGACTACGAGCAGTACTTC. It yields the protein CATEAPTGDYEQYF.

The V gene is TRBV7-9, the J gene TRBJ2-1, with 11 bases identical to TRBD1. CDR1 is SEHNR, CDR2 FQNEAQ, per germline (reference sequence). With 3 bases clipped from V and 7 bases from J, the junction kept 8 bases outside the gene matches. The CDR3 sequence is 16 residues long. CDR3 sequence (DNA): TGTGCCAGCAGCTTGGAACCGGGACAGGGGGGGAATGAGCAGTTCTTC. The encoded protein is CASSLEPGQGGNEQFF.

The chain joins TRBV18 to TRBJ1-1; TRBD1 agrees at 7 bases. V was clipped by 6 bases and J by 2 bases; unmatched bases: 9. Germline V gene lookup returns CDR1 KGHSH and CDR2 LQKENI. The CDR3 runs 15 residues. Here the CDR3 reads CASSESTGFNTEAFF. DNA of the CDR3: TGTGCCAGCTCGGAGTCGACAGGGTTTAACACTGAAGCTTTCTTT.

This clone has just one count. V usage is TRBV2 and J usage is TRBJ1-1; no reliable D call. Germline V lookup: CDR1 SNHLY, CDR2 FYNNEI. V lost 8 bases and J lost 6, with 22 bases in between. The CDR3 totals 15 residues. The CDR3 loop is CASQYRGVAGSEAFF. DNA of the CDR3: TGTGCCAGCCAATACCGAGGCGTGGCCGGTTCTGAAGCTTTCTTT.

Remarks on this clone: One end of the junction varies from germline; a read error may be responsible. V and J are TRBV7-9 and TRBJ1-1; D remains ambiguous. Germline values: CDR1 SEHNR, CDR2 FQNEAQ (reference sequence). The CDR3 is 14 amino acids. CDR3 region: CSSSLEAGFTEAFF. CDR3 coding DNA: TGTTCCAGCAGCTTAGAGGCGGGGTTTACTGAAGCTTTCTTT.

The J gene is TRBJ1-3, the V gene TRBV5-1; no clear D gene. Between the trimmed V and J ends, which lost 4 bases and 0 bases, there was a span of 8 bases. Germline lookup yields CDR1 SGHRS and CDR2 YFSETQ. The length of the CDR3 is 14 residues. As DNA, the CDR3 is TGCGCCAGCAGCCGGGATAGCTCTGGAAACACCATATATTTT. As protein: CASSRDSSGNTIYF.

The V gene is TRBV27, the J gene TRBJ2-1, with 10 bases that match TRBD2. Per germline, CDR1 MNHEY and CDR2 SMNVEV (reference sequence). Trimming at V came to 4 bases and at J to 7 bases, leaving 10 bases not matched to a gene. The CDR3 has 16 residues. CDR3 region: CASSSPSGRARNEQFF. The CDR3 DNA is TGTGCCAGCAGTTCCCCCAGCGGGAGGGCCCGGAATGAGCAGTTCTTC.

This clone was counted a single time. The CDR3 reads CASSRGTDYGYTF. In DNA form, the CDR3 reads TGTGCCAGCAGCCGTGGGACAGACTATGGCTACACCTTC. V is TRBV7-2 and J is TRBJ1-2, with 7 bases identical to TRBD1. This CDR3 has 13 amino acids. Germline loops: CDR1 SGHTA, CDR2 FQGNSA. Trimming took 5 bases from V and 3 from J; bases not matched to a gene: 3. Based on the CDR3 plus reference TRBV7-2 and TRBJ1-2, the full variable domain is GAGVSQSPSNKVTEKGKDVELRCDPISGHTALYWYRQSLGQGLEFLIYFQGNSAPDKSGLPSDRFSAERTGGSVSTLTIQRTQQEDSAVYLCASSRGTDYGYTFGSGTRLTVV.

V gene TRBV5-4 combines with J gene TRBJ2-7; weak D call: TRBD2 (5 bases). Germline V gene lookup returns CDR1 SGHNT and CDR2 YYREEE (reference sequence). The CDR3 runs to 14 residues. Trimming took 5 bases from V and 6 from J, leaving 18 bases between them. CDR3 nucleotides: TGTGCCAGCAGTCCCGGGGTCTCGGCCGGCGAGCAGTACTTC. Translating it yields CASSPGVSAGEQYF.